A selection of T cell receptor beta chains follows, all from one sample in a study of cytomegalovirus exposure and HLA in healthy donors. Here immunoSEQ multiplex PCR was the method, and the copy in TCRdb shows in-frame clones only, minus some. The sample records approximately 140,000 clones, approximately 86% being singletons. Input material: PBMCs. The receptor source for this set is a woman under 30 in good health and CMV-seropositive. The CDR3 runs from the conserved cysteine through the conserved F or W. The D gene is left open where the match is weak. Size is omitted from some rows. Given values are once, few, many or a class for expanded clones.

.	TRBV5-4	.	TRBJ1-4	CASRRTEGPEKLFF	TGTGCCAGCCGACGGACAGAGGGACCTGAAAAACTGTTTTTT
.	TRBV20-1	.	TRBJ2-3	CSAPSTDTQYF	TGCAGTGCTCCCTCCACAGATACGCAGTATTTT
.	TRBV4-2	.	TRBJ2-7	CASSQDREYEQYF	TGTGCCAGCAGCCAAGACAGGGAATACGAGCAGTACTTC
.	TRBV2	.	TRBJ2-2	CASSEGVTGELFF	TGTGCCAGCAGTGAAGGTGTAACCGGGGAGCTGTTTTTT
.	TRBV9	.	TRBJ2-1	CASSVAARGVAYNEQFF	TGTGCCAGCAGCGTAGCGGCCAGGGGGGTCGCCTACAATGAGCAGTTCTTC
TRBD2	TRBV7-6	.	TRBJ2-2	CASSLVGLAGMANTGELFF	TGTGCCAGCAGCTTAGTCGGACTAGCGGGAATGGCGAACACCGGGGAGCTGTTTTTT
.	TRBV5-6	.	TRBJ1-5	CASSLSGRVNQPQHF	TGTGCCAGCAGCTTATCGGGCAGGGTCAATCAGCCCCAGCATTTT
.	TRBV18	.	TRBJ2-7	CASSPRTATPYEQYF	TGTGCCAGCTCACCTCGGACAGCCACCCCCTACGAGCAGTACTTC
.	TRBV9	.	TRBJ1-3	CASSVDRYRPNTIYF	TGTGCCAGCAGCGTAGACAGGTATCGTCCAAACACCATATATTTT
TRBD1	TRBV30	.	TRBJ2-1	CAWRKTGGSYNEQFF	TGTGCCTGGAGGAAAACAGGGGGTTCCTACAATGAGCAGTTCTTC
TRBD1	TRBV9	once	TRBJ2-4	CASSPFNRGDIQYF	TGTGCCAGCAGCCCATTTAACAGGGGTGACATTCAGTACTTC
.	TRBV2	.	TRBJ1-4	CASTGPGLGKLFF	TGTGCCAGCACCGGGCCAGGGTTAGGAAAACTGTTTTTT
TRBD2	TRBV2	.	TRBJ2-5	CASNPGLAGASWETQYF	TGTGCCAGCAACCCGGGACTAGCGGGGGCGTCATGGGAGACCCAGTACTTC
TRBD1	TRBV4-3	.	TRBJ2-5	CASSQHRGPSETQYF	TGCGCCAGCAGCCAACACAGGGGGCCATCAGAGACCCAGTACTTC
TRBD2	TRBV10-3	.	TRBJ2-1	CAIARTSGGADEQFF	TGTGCCATAGCCCGGACTAGCGGGGGGGCCGATGAGCAGTTCTTC
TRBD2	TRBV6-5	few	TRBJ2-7	CASSYLASGKYEQYF	TGTGCCAGCAGTTACTTAGCTAGCGGGAAGTACGAGCAGTACTTC
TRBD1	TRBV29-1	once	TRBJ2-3	CSVGTGSTDTQYF	TGCAGCGTGGGGACAGGCAGCACAGATACGCAGTATTTT
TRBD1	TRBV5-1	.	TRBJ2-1	CASSSWDRAGDEQFF	TGCGCCAGCAGCTCATGGGACAGGGCCGGGGATGAGCAGTTCTTC
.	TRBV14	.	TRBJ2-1	CASSQEGGWRDNNEQFF	TGTGCCAGCAGCCAAGAGGGTGGATGGCGGGATAACAATGAGCAGTTCTTC
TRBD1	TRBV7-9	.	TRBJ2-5	CASSYRGRETQYF	TGTGCCAGCAGCTACAGGGGGCGCGAGACCCAGTACTTC
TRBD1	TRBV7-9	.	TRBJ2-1	CASSFSGGHNEQFF	TGTGCCAGCAGCTTCTCAGGGGGTCACAATGAGCAGTTCTTC
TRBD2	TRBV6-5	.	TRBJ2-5	CASSYGTSGRETQYF	TGTGCCAGCAGTTACGGGACTAGCGGGAGAGAGACCCAGTACTTC
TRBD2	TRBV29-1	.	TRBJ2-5	CSLLGLEETQYF	TGCAGCCTCCTCGGACTAGAAGAGACCCAGTACTTC
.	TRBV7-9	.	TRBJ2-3	CASRGLSDTQYF	TGTGCCAGCCGGGGGTTATCAGATACGCAGTATTTT
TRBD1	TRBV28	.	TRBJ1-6	CASSLRFGTGDTNSPLHF	TGTGCCAGCAGTTTAAGGTTTGGGACAGGGGACACGAATTCACCCCTCCACTTT
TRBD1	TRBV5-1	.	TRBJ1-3	CASSGDRAGNTIYF	TGCGCCAGCAGCGGGGACAGGGCTGGAAACACCATATATTTT
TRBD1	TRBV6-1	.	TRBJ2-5	CASSVYRGYQETQYF	TGTGCCAGCAGTGTTTACAGGGGGTACCAAGAGACCCAGTACTTC
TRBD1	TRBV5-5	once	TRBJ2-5	CASSVRTGDEETQYF	TGTGCCAGCAGCGTACGGACAGGGGATGAAGAGACCCAGTACTTC
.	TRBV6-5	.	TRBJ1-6	CASSYQSPLHF	TGTGCCAGCAGTTACCAGTCGCCCCTCCACTTT
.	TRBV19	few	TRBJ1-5	CASKEGNQPQHF	TGTGCCAGTAAGGAGGGCAATCAGCCCCAGCATTTT
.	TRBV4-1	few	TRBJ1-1	CASRYGLNTEAFF	TGCGCCAGCAGATACGGACTTAACACTGAAGCTTTCTTT
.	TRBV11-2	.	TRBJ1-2	CASSLAPGLYGYTF	TGTGCCAGCAGCTTAGCGCCAGGCCTCTATGGCTACACCTTC
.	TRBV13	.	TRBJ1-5	CASSKNTGYSNQPQHF	TGTGCCAGCAGCAAGAATACAGGGTATAGCAATCAGCCCCAGCATTTT
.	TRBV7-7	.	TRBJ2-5	CASSFSGSQETQYF	TGTGCTAGCAGCTTTTCGGGGTCCCAAGAGACCCAGTACTTC